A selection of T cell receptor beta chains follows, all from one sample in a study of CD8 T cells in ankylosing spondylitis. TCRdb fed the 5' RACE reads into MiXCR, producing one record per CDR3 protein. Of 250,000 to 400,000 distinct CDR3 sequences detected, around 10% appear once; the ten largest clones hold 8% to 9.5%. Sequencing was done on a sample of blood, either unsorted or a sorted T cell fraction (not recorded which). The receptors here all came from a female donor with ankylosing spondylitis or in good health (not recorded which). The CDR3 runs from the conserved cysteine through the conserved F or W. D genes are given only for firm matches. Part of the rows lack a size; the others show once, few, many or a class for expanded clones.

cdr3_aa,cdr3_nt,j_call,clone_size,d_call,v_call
CASSRQGSQPQHF,TGTGCCAGCAGCCGACAGGGAAGCCAGCCCCAGCATTTT,TRBJ1-5,many,TRBD1,TRBV12-3/TRBV12-4
CASSPGGGYNEQFF,TGCGCCAGCAGCCCAGGGGGCGGCTACAATGAGCAGTTCTTC,TRBJ2-1,many,TRBD1,TRBV5-1
CASSLSGGASYNEQFF,TGTGCCAGCAGCCTCAGCGGGGGGGCTTCCTACAATGAGCAGTTCTTC,TRBJ2-1,-,TRBD2,TRBV3-1
CASTLQAPRGNEQFF,TGTGCCAGCACCCTTCAGGCCCCCCGGGGTAATGAGCAGTTCTTC,TRBJ2-1,many,-,TRBV12-3/TRBV12-4
CSARAGTGDYNEQFF,TGCAGTGCTAGAGCGGGAACGGGGGACTACAATGAGCAGTTCTTC,TRBJ2-1,many,-,TRBV20-1
CASSRVGGPTGELFF,TGTGCCAGCAGCCGGGTGGGAGGGCCCACCGGGGAGCTGTTTTTT,TRBJ2-2,few,TRBD2,TRBV27
CASCDLGSGNTIYF,TGCGCCAGCTGCGACCTAGGCTCTGGAAACACCATATATTTT,TRBJ1-3,many,-,TRBV5-1
CCARDQRGNDPRETQYF,TGCTGTGCTAGAGATCAAAGGGGAAACGACCCCCGAGAGACCCAGTACTTC,TRBJ2-5,-,-,TRBV20-1
CSAPLLDREVRGTQYF,TGCAGTGCCCCCCTCCTGGACAGGGAGGTTCGCGGTACGCAGTATTTT,TRBJ2-3,few,TRBD1,TRBV20-1
CAISSNWGGGESSYNEQFF,TGTGCCATCAGTTCTAACTGGGGGGGGGGTGAAAGCTCCTACAATGAGCAGTTCTTC,TRBJ2-1,many,TRBD2,TRBV10-3
CASSPTNTEAFF,TGTGCCAGCTCACCCACGAACACTGAAGCTTTCTTT,TRBJ1-1,many,-,TRBV7-9
CASGGGRNTEAFF,TGTGCCAGCGGGGGGGGCCGGAACACTGAAGCTTTCTTT,TRBJ1-1,-,-,TRBV7-3
CSAAPLAGRTDTQYF,TGCAGTGCGGCGCCCTTAGCGGGGCGCACAGATACGCAGTATTTT,TRBJ2-3,-,TRBD2,TRBV20-1
CASSLRAVYNEQFF,TGTGCCAGCAGTTTAAGGGCCGTCTACAATGAGCAGTTCTTC,TRBJ2-1,many,-,TRBV12-3/TRBV12-4
CATSDLARDTGELFF,TGTGCCACCAGTGATTTAGCCAGGGACACCGGGGAGCTGTTTTTT,TRBJ2-2,few,-,TRBV24-1
CASGSGTPDTQYF,TGCGCCAGCGGATCAGGGACTCCCGATACGCAGTATTTT,TRBJ2-3,many,-,TRBV5-1
CASSPMEGRNANYGYTF,TGTGCCAGCAGTCCCATGGAGGGGAGGAATGCGAACTATGGCTACACCTTC,TRBJ1-2,-,-,TRBV28
CSATRGGNEQYF,TGCAGTGCTACACGAGGGGGCAACGAGCAGTACTTC,TRBJ2-7,many,TRBD1,TRBV20-1
CSAEGKRNEQFF,TGCAGTGCTGAAGGGAAGCGCAATGAGCAGTTCTTC,TRBJ2-1,few,-,TRBV20-1
CASSYPGQIEAFF,TGTGCCAGCAGTTACCCCGGACAGATTGAAGCTTTCTTT,TRBJ1-1,many,-,TRBV6-2/TRBV6-3
CASSWGEGATDQPQHF,TGCGCCAGCAGCTGGGGCGAGGGGGCAACAGATCAGCCCCAGCATTTT,TRBJ1-5,-,TRBD1,TRBV5-1
CASSSGTGNQPQHF,TGCGCCAGCAGCTCCGGGACAGGGAATCAGCCCCAGCATTTT,TRBJ1-5,many,TRBD1,TRBV5-1
CASSIRWNEQFF,TGTGCCAGCAGCATTAGGTGGAATGAGCAGTTCTTC,TRBJ2-1,-,-,TRBV28
CSAPPPPGQGAHEQYF,TGCAGTGCTCCTCCTCCTCCGGGACAGGGGGCCCACGAGCAGTACTTC,TRBJ2-7,few,TRBD1,TRBV20-1
CASSRAPYEQYF,TGTGCCAGCAGCAGGGCCCCCTACGAGCAGTACTTC,TRBJ2-7,many,-,TRBV27
CASSPRWAGAYEQYF,TGTGCCAGCAGCCCCCGTTGGGCGGGAGCCTACGAGCAGTACTTC,TRBJ2-7,many,TRBD2,TRBV11-2
CASRTGFNTGELFF,TGTGCCAGCAGGACAGGGTTCAACACCGGGGAGCTGTTTTTT,TRBJ2-2,few,TRBD1,TRBV7-2
CASSLSGGDVKTQYF,TGCGCCAGCAGCTTGTCCGGGGGGGACGTAAAGACCCAGTACTTC,TRBJ2-5,many,TRBD2,TRBV5-1
CASRPGTAHGTQYF,TGTGCCAGCAGGCCGGGGACGGCCCATGGAACGCAGTATTTT,TRBJ2-3,few,-,TRBV6-1
CAIGAGPQETQYF,TGTGCCATAGGGGCAGGCCCCCAAGAGACCCAGTACTTC,TRBJ2-5,many,-,TRBV10-3
CASSLGTWGDRKAFF,TGCGCCAGCAGCTTGGGCACCTGGGGGGATCGGAAAGCTTTCTTT,TRBJ1-1,-,-,TRBV5-1
CASSPRTGVFSSGNTIYF,TGTGCCAGCTCACCGCGGACAGGAGTATTTTCGTCCGGAAACACCATATATTTT,TRBJ1-3,few,TRBD1,TRBV18
CASSPTGVGSPLHF,TGTGCCAGCAGTCCGACAGGGGTCGGATCACCCCTCCACTTT,TRBJ1-6,many,TRBD1,TRBV12-3/TRBV12-4
CSVELPNPGEQYF,TGCAGCGTTGAACTACCAAACCCGGGCGAGCAGTACTTC,TRBJ2-7,-,-,TRBV29-1
CASSLISYEQYF,TGTGCCAGCAGCTTAATCAGTTACGAGCAGTACTTC,TRBJ2-7,many,-,TRBV7-8
CASSRSGDSYNEQFF,TGTGCCAGCTCACGAAGCGGGGACTCCTACAATGAGCAGTTCTTC,TRBJ2-1,-,TRBD2,TRBV18
CASSLSGYTF,TGTGCCAGCAGCTTATCGGGCTACACCTTC,TRBJ1-2,many,-,TRBV7-9
CASSLGQGHYNEQFF,TGTGCCAGCAGCTTAGGGCAGGGGCACTACAATGAGCAGTTCTTC,TRBJ2-1,many,-,TRBV7-2
CASSWGASGANVLTF,TGTGCCAGCAGTTGGGGGGCCTCTGGGGCCAACGTCCTGACTTTC,TRBJ2-6,many,-,TRBV12-3/TRBV12-4
CASSSTGIPDTQYF,TGCGCCAGCAGCTCCACAGGGATTCCAGATACGCAGTATTTT,TRBJ2-3,many,-,TRBV5-1
CSARGRRGSGNTIYF,TGCAGTGCTAGAGGGCGAAGGGGTTCGGGAAACACCATATATTTT,TRBJ1-3,once,-,TRBV20-1
CASSLRQDYTGELFF,TGCGCCAGCAGCTTGAGACAGGATTATACCGGGGAGCTGTTTTTT,TRBJ2-2,many,-,TRBV5-1
CSAKKQPGPNTGELFF,TGCAGTGCTAAAAAACAACCGGGACCGAACACCGGGGAGCTGTTTTTT,TRBJ2-2,few,-,TRBV20-1
CASRRTSGGPNTGELFF,TGTGCCAGCAGACGGACTAGCGGGGGTCCCAACACCGGGGAGCTGTTTTTT,TRBJ2-2,many,TRBD2,TRBV27
CASSQDTRNTEAFF,TGCGCCAGCAGCCAAGATACGAGGAACACTGAAGCTTTCTTT,TRBJ1-1,many,-,TRBV4-3
CASSQEEGEYPYEQYF,TGCGCCAGCAGCCAAGAAGAGGGAGAATATCCCTACGAGCAGTACTTC,TRBJ2-7,-,-,TRBV4-3
CASSRGTANEQFF,TGCGCCAGCAGCCGCGGGACAGCAAATGAGCAGTTCTTC,TRBJ2-1,few,-,TRBV5-1
CASSQWGQGGTEAFF,TGTGCCAGTAGCCAATGGGGACAGGGAGGCACTGAAGCTTTCTTT,TRBJ1-1,-,TRBD1,TRBV19
CASSLVGPGTSGRREQFF,TGTGCCAGCAGCTTAGTGGGGCCCGGGACTAGCGGGAGAAGAGAGCAGTTCTTC,TRBJ2-1,-,TRBD2,TRBV11-2
CASRRGKASYNEQFF,TGTGCCAGCAGGAGGGGGAAGGCCTCCTACAATGAGCAGTTCTTC,TRBJ2-1,-,-,TRBV6-1
CASSPAPNGYTF,TGTGCCAGCAGCCCCGCCCCGAATGGCTACACCTTC,TRBJ1-2,many,-,TRBV12-3/TRBV12-4
CASSLGGAYTEAFF,TGTGCCAGCAGCTTAGGGGGGGCCTACACTGAAGCTTTCTTT,TRBJ1-1,many,-,TRBV7-6
CASSLTSGLQETQYF,TGTGCCAGCAGTTTAACTAGCGGGCTCCAAGAGACCCAGTACTTC,TRBJ2-5,many,TRBD2,TRBV12-3/TRBV12-4
CTIYEQYF,TGTACCATCTACGAGCAGTACTTC,TRBJ2-7,many,-,TRBV27